This paragraph covers one T cell receptor (beta chain) sequence. As yet, its antigen is unknown. Clones were read by immunoSEQ multiplex PCR, and TCRdb kept only the in-frame ones, dropping some. The sample holds about 470,000 clones, about four fifths seen once. Extraction of genomic DNA in unsorted samples used 86 million or so PBMCs. Trimming left V 2 bases short and J 2 bases short, with 6 bases between. The CDR3 extends over 13 amino acids. The germline CDR1 and CDR2 sequences are KGHSH and LQKENI. The data were obtained in a study of shared clonotypes between healthy human individuals. Findings and limits, study-wide: Represented diversity (both genetic and exposure-history) was limited by the small number of donors. Clonotype sharing levels among donors were expected to vary with sequencing depth. Sampling included only blood; tissue repertoires likely differ.

Sample: PBMCs. This TCR came from a woman aged 40 to 49 in good health. Some clones in this sample may be carry-over from other donors' samples. The rearrangement joins TRBV18 to TRBJ2-5; D is unresolved. CDR3 nucleotide sequence: TGTGCCAGCTCACCAGAGTATCAAGAGACCCAGTACTTC. Residues: CASSPEYQETQYF.